Below, 21 T cell receptor beta chains from the same sample are listed, as sequenced in a study of OX40 agonist ivuxolimab in advanced cancers. This table comes from immunoSEQ multiplex PCR, and its TCRdb copy is limited to in-frame clones, with some not included. The table shows roughly 89,000 clones, with about nine tenths occurring only once. The sample in question was CD4+ or CD8+ T cells sorted from blood, obtained in a trial of the OX40 agonist ivuxolimab. Receptors originate from an adult with an advanced solid tumor such as melanoma, head and neck, liver or kidney cancer.

The rearrangement joins TRBV7-6 to TRBJ2-7; maybe TRBD2 (6 bases). The CDR3 covers 15 residues. Trimming removed 1 base at V and 1 base at J, with 11 bases between. Germline V gives CDR1 SGHVS, CDR2 FNYEAQ. This CDR3 is CASSLVRERSYEQYF. CDR3 bases: TGTGCCAGCAGCTTAGTTCGGGAGCGGTCCTACGAGCAGTACTTC.

The gene calls are TRBV30 and TRBJ2-2, with a weak D call TRBD2 (5 bases). Trimming shortened V by 0 bases and J by 6 bases, and 8 bases separated the two germline ends. This CDR3 has 13 amino acids. Germline V gives CDR1 GTSNPN, CDR2 SVGIG (reference sequence). The CDR3 is CAWSVRGAGELFF. In DNA, the CDR3 is TGTGCCTGGAGTGTACGGGGAGCCGGGGAGCTGTTTTTT.

The chain has TRBV7-8 and TRBJ2-2; D remains ambiguous. The V end lost 5 bases, the J end lost 3 bases, and 10 bases lay between the germline ends. The CDR3 runs 14 residues. Per germline, CDR1 SGHVS and CDR2 FQNEAQ. The DNA of the CDR3 is TGTGCCAGCAGCCCGGACCTTTACACCGGGGAGCTGTTTTTT. Amino acid sequence: CASSPDLYTGELFF.

V gene TRBV10-3 combines with J gene TRBJ2-5; 8 positions match TRBD1. This CDR3 contains 14 residues. CDR1 and CDR2 from the germline V gene are ENHRY and SYGVKD. J lost 5 bases, V lost 2 bases, and 4 bases had no gene match. In nucleotides, the CDR3 is TGTGCCATCAGTGAGCGGACAGGGCGGGAGACCCAGTACTTC. Translated, it gives CAISERTGRETQYF.

The CDR3 DNA sequence: TGCGCCAGCAGCCAAGAATTTCGGCTTCGCCCCTACGAGCAGTACTTC. It translates to CASSQEFRLRPYEQYF. The V call is TRBV4-1, the J call TRBJ2-7; D is unclear. The V gene lost 0 bases and the J gene lost 2 bases, with 14 bases spanning the gap. The germline V gene encodes CDR1 MGHRA and CDR2 YSYEKL. The CDR3 contains 16 residues.

The gene calls are TRBV11-3 and TRBJ2-1; a weak D match, TRBD1 (7 bases). Germline CDR1 reads SGHNT; CDR2 reads YENEEA. The V and J ends lost 0 bases and 9 bases respectively, with 21 bases between them. The CDR3 totals 17 residues. The CDR3 reads CASSLDDDREVIGEQFF. DNA of the CDR3: TGTGCCAGCAGCTTAGATGACGACAGGGAGGTGATTGGTGAGCAGTTCTTC.

This clone was counted a single time. The chain joins TRBV7-3 to TRBJ1-2; D may be TRBD1 (6 bases). The V end lost 2 bases, the J end lost 4 bases, and 17 bases lay between the germline ends. The CDR3 runs 16 residues. Germline CDR1 and CDR2: SGHTA and FQGTGA. CDR3 bases: TGTGCCAGCAGCTTAGGGGGCGGGCAGGGAGGCTATGGCTACACCTTC. This gives the protein CASSLGGGQGGYGYTF.

The gene calls are TRBV15 and TRBJ2-5, with D maybe TRBD1 (6 bases). The end of the DNA fits TRBJ2-7 better, so the J call may be wrong. Germline CDR1 is LNHNV and CDR2 is YYDKDF (reference sequence). CDR3 size: 13 residues. The CDR3 is CATSRVQGYEQYF. CDR3 nucleotides: TGTGCCACCAGCAGAGTACAGGGTTACGAGCAGTACTTC.

This rearrangement joins TRBV6-6 to TRBJ2-7; 9 nucleotides match TRBD2. The CDR3 has 16 residues. Looked up from germline, CDR1 is MNHNY and CDR2 is SVGAGI (reference sequence). V was pared by 3 bases and J by 2 bases, with 8 bases of the junction left unmatched. The CDR3 nucleotides are TGTGCCAGCAGTTATCTCCGGACTAGCGAGACCTACGAGCAGTACTTC. Protein sequence: CASSYLRTSETYEQYF.

The genes are TRBV10-3 and TRBJ2-5; D call uncertain. Trimming left V 2 bases short and J 2 bases short, with 6 bases between. Germline V gives CDR1 ENHRY, CDR2 SYGVKD. This CDR3 is built from 13 residues. The CDR3 here is CAISEVLQETQYF. The CDR3 bases are TGTGCCATCAGTGAGGTCTTACAAGAGACCCAGTACTTC.

This sequence joins TRBV9 and TRBJ1-1; the D gene is possibly TRBD1 (6 bases). V lost 4 bases and J lost 6, with 10 bases in between. Germline CDR1 reads SGDLS; CDR2 reads YYNGEE. CDR3 length: 12 residues. The CDR3 coding sequence is TGTGCCAGCAGCCCTGGGGGGCCTGAAGCTTTCTTT. Its translation: CASSPGGPEAFF.

This rearrangement joins TRBV4-1 to TRBJ2-1; D tentatively reads TRBD1 or TRBD2 (5 bases each). CDR3 size: 16 residues. Germline V gene sequence: CDR1 MGHRA, CDR2 YSYEKL. V was clipped by 2 bases and J by 2 bases, with 13 bases between them. CDR3 DNA: TGCGCCAGCAGCCAAAGTCGGGACCAACCCTACAATGAGCAGTTCTTC. It yields the protein CASSQSRDQPYNEQFF.

The chain couples TRBV19 to TRBJ2-2; possibly TRBD2 for D (7 bases). Germline values: CDR1 LNHDA, CDR2 SQIVND (reference sequence). Trimming cost V 8 bases and J 2 bases, with 12 bases left between them. The CDR3 length is 14 residues. In DNA, the CDR3 is TGTGCCAGTGGGGGGGCTCAAAACACCGGGGAGCTGTTTTTT. Its protein is CASGGAQNTGELFF.

This sequence joins TRBV6-6 and TRBJ1-1, with TRBD1 identical over 9 bases. The CDR3 runs to 16 residues. Germline V lookup: CDR1 MNHNY, CDR2 SVGAGI (reference sequence). V dropped 2 bases and J dropped 1; count of bases not matched to a gene: 5. CDR3 region: CASSYGSGQGNTEAFF. CDR3 bases: TGTGCCAGCAGTTACGGTTCGGGACAGGGGAACACTGAAGCTTTCTTT.

V and J are TRBV18 and TRBJ2-1; D is possibly TRBD2 (6 bases). Trimming took 0 bases from V and 2 from J, leaving 11 bases between them. Germline V CDR1 and CDR2: KGHSH, LQKENI. CDR3 length equals 16 residues. The chain's CDR3 is CASSPPSGRAYNEQFF. For the CDR3, the DNA is TGTGCCAGCTCACCACCGTCCGGGAGAGCCTACAATGAGCAGTTCTTC.

V gene TRBV4-1 combines with J gene TRBJ1-1; no definite D call. This CDR3 is built from 14 residues. With 4 bases removed from V and 2 bases from J, the gap between germline ends came to 11 bases. Germline values: CDR1 MGHRA, CDR2 YSYEKL. CDR3: CASSPQTGNTEAFF. CDR3 nucleotides: TGCGCCAGCAGCCCTCAGACTGGAAACACTGAAGCTTTCTTT.

The J gene is TRBJ2-1, the V gene TRBV7-9, with 12 bases fitting TRBD2. The germline gives CDR1 SEHNR, CDR2 FQNEAQ (reference sequence). The CDR3 is made up of 16 amino acids. V shed 5 bases and J 8 bases; nucleotides not matched to a gene: 10. The DNA of the CDR3 is TGTGCCAGCAGCCCCCGACTAGCGGGAGTTGGGCATGAGCAGTTCTTC. As protein: CASSPRLAGVGHEQFF.

The chain carries TRBV27 and TRBJ2-7; D remains ambiguous. The CDR3 runs 14 residues. Germline CDR1 reads MNHEY; CDR2 reads SMNVEV (reference sequence). V was shortened by 3 bases and J by 0 bases, with 9 bases between the two germline ends. CDR3 amino acids: CASSLGSSSYEQYF. The DNA for the CDR3 is TGTGCCAGCAGTTTGGGTAGCAGCTCCTACGAGCAGTACTTC.

The gene calls are TRBV5-1 and TRBJ1-2, with D unclear. Germline CDR1 SGHRS, CDR2 YFSETQ. The CDR3 totals 13 residues. V lost 4 bases to trimming and J lost 2 bases, with 9 bases between them. CDR3 sequence reads: CASSQAGNYGYTF. CDR3 in DNA: TGCGCCAGCAGCCAAGCAGGCAACTATGGCTACACCTTC.

The CDR3 sequence is CASSLLYEQYF. The CDR3 bases are TGTGCCAGCAGTCTTCTCTACGAGCAGTACTTC. This chain joins TRBV11-3 and TRBJ2-5; D is ambiguous. The end of the DNA fits TRBJ2-7 better, so the J call may be wrong. CDR3 length: 11 residues. Germline V gene sequence: CDR1 SGHNT, CDR2 YENEEA.

This clone has only one observation. The J gene is TRBJ2-1, the V gene TRBV5-6; D is ambiguous. Germline V gene data show CDR1 as SGHDT and CDR2 as YYEEEE. V was clipped by 2 bases and J by 5 bases, with 11 bases between them. The CDR3 runs to 14 residues. The CDR3 DNA is TGTGCCAGCAGCTTTCCCCAGGCCCACAATGAGCAGTTCTTC. Protein sequence: CASSFPQAHNEQFF.